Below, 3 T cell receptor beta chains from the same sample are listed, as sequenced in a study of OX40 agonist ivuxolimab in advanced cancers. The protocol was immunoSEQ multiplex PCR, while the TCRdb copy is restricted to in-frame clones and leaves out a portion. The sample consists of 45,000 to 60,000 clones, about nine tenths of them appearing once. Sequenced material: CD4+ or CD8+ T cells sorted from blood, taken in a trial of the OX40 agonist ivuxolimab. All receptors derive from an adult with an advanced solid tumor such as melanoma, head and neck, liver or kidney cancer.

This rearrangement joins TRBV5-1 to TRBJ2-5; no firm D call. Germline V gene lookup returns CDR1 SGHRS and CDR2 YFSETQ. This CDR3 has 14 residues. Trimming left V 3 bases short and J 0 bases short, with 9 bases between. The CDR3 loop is CASSSRTYQETQYF. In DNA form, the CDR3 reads TGCGCCAGCAGCTCACGGACGTACCAAGAGACCCAGTACTTC.

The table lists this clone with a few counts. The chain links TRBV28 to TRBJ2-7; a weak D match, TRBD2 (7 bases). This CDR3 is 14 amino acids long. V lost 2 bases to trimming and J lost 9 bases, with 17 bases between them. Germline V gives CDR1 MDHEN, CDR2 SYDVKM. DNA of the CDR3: TGTGCCAGCAGTTTACTGGGGGGGGCCCTCGGGCAGTACTTC. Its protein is CASSLLGGALGQYF.

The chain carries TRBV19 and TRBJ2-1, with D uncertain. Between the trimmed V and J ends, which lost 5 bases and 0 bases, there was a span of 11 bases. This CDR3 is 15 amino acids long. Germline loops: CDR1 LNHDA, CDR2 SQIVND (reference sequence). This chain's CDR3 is CASSPNTFSYNEQFF. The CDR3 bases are TGTGCCAGTAGTCCTAATACGTTCTCCTACAATGAGCAGTTCTTC.